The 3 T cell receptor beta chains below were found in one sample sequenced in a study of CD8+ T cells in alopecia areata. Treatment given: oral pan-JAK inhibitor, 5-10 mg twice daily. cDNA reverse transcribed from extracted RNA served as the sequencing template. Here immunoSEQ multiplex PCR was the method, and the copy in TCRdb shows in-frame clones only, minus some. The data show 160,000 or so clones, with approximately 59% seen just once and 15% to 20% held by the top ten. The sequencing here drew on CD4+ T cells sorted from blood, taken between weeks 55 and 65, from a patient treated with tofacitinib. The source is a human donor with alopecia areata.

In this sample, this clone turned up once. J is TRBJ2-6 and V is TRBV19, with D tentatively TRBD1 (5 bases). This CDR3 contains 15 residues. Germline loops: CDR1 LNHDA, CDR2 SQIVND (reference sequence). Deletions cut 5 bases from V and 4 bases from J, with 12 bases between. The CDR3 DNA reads TGTGCCAGTAGTCCACAGGATGCGGGGGCCAACGTCCTGACTTTC. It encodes CASSPQDAGANVLTF.

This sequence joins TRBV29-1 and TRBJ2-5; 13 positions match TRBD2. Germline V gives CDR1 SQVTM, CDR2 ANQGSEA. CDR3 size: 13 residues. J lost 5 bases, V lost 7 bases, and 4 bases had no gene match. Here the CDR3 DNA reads TGCAGCGCCACGACTAGCGGGGGGGAGACCCAGTACTTC. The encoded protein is CSATTSGGETQYF.

CDR3 sequence reads: CSVDVSPYEQYF. In nucleotides, the CDR3 is TGCAGCGTTGACGTTTCCCCCTACGAGCAGTACTTC. The J gene is TRBJ2-7, the V gene TRBV29-1; D not resolved. Germline lookup yields CDR1 SQVTM and CDR2 ANQGSEA. The CDR3 extends over 12 amino acids. V lost 3 bases and J lost 2, with 8 bases in between.